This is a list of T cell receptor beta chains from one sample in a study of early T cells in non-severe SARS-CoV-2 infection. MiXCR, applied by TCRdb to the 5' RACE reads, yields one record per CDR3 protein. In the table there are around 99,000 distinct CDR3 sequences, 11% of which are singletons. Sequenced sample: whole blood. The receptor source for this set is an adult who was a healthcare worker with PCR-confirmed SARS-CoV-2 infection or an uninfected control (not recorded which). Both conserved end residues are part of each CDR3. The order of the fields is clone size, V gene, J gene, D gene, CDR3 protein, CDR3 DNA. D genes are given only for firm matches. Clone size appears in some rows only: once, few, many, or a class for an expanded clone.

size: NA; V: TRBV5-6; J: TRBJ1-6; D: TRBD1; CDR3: CASSLGQGDSPLHF; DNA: TGTGCCAGCAGCTTGGGACAGGGAGATTCACCCCTCCACTTT
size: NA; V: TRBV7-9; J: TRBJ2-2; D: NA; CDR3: CASSLTPPGELFFF; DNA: NA
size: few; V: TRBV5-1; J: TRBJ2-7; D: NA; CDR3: CASSPQGAEQYF; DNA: TGCGCCAGCAGTCCACAGGGAGCCGAGCAGTACTTC
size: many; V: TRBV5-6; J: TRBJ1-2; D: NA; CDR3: CASREGLFNYGYTF; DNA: TGTGCCAGCCGAGAGGGCCTTTTTAACTATGGCTACACCTTC
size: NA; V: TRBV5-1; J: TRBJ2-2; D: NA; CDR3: CAGLYTGELFF; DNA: TGCGCCGGGCTATACACCGGGGAGCTGTTTTTT
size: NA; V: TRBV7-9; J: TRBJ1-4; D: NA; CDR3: CASSRRVGEKLFF; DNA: TGTGCCAGCAGCCGGAGGGTCGGTGAAAAACTGTTTTTT
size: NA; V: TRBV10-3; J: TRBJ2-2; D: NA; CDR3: CAISEPNSRTEPTGELFF; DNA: TGTGCCATCAGTGAACCGAACTCTAGGACAGAACCGACCGGGGAGCTGTTTTTT
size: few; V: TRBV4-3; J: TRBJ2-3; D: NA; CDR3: CASSQDRVTTDTQYF; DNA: TGCGCCAGCAGCCAAGACAGGGTTACCACAGATACGCAGTATTTT
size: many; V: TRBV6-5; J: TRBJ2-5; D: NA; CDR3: CASSSPGIETQYF; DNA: TGTGCCAGCAGCTCACCCGGCATAGAGACCCAGTACTTC
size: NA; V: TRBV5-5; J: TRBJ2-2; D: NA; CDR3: CASSLYGSATEELFF; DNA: TGTGCCAGCAGCTTGTATGGGTCCGCCACCGAGGAGCTGTTTTTT
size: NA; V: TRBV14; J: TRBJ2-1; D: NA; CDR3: CASSQVIYNEQFF; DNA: TGTGCCAGCAGCCAAGTTATCTACAATGAGCAGTTCTTC
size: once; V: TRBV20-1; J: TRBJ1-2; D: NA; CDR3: CSASSFEGWGTF; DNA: TGCAGTGCTAGCTCTTTCGAAGGTTGGGGTACCTTC
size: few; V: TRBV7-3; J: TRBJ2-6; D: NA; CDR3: CASSLSGTEGGANVLTF; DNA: TGTGCCAGCAGCTTAAGTGGGACGGAAGGTGGGGCCAACGTCCTGACTTTC
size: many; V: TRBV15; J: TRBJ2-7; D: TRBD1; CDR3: CATSRDPGSTGDPYEQYF; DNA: TGTGCCACCAGCAGAGATCCAGGATCTACAGGGGACCCCTACGAGCAGTACTTC
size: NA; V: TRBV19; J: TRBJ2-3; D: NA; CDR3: CASSKTSTDTQYF; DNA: TGTGCCAGTAGTAAGACTAGCACAGATACGCAGTATTTT
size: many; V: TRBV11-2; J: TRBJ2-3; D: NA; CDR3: CASSFLTSTDTQYF; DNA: TGTGCCAGCAGCTTCCTAACTAGCACAGATACGCAGTATTTT
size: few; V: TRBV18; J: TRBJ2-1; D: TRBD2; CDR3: CASSFSGRGLSEQFF; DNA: TGTGCCAGCTCATTCAGCGGGAGGGGGTTGAGTGAGCAGTTCTTC
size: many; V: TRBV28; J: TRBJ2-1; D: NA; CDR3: CASGKGEQFF; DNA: TGTGCCAGCGGCAAGGGGGAGCAGTTCTTC
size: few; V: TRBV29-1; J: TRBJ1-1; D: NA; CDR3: CSAMGVTEAFF; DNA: TGCAGTGCCATGGGGGTCACTGAAGCTTTCTTT
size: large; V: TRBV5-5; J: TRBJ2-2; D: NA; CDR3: CASSPRTAFTGELFF; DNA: TGTGCCAGCAGCCCCCGGACAGCATTCACCGGGGAGCTGTTTTTT
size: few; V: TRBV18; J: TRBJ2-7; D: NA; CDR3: CASSPPQGLGEQYF; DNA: TGTGCCAGCTCACCCCCACAGGGTTTGGGAGAGCAGTACTTC
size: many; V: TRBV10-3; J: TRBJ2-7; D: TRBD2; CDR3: CAISESVAGRGYEQYF; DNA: TGTGCCATCAGTGAGTCGGTAGCGGGACGAGGCTACGAGCAGTACTTC
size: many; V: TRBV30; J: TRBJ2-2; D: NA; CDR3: CAWSYGGAGTGELFF; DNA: TGTGCCTGGAGTTATGGAGGGGCCGGCACCGGGGAGCTGTTTTTT
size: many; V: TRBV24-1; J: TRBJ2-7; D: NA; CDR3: CATSDRGSRPYEQYF; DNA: TGTGCCACCAGTGACAGGGGCTCGAGACCCTACGAGCAGTACTTC
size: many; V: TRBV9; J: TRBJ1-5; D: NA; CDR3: CASSGAPNQPQHF; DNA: TGTGCCAGCTCTGGGGCGCCGAATCAGCCCCAGCATTTT
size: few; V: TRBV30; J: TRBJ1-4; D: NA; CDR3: CAWSIREKLFF; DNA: TGTGCCTGGAGCATCCGAGAAAAACTGTTTTTT
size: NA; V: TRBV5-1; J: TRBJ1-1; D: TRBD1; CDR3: CASSLADRGDEAFF; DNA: TGCGCCAGCAGCTTGGCCGACAGGGGCGATGAAGCTTTCTTT
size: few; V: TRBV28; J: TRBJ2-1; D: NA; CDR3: CASRNGIPGREQFF; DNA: TGTGCCAGCAGGAACGGGATCCCTGGAAGGGAGCAGTTCTTC
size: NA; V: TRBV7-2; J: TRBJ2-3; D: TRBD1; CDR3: CASSRQGTNTQYF; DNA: TGTGCCAGCAGCCGACAGGGCACAAATACGCAGTATTTT
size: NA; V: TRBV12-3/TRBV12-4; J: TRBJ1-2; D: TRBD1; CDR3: CASSRQGGNYGYTF; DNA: TGTGCCAGCAGTCGACAGGGCGGCAACTATGGCTACACCTTC
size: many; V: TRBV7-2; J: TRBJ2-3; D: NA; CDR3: CASSLTRDTDTQYF; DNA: TGTGCCAGCAGCTTAACCAGGGACACAGATACGCAGTATTTT
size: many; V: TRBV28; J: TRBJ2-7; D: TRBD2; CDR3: CASSSSRTSGRDEQYF; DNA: TGTGCCAGCAGTTCAAGCAGGACTAGCGGGAGGGATGAGCAGTACTTC
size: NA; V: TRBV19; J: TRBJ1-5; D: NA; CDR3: CASSQIGDGTNQPQHF; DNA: TGTGCCAGTAGTCAAATAGGGGACGGGACCAATCAGCCCCAGCATTTT
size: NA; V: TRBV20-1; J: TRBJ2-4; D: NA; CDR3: CSAEGLEVVGLAKNIQYF; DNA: TGCAGTGCAGAGGGTCTCGAGGTGGTGGGACTAGCCAAAAACATTCAGTACTTC